These 22 T cell receptor beta chains came from one sample sequenced in a study of identical twins. TCRdb ran MiXCR on the 5' RACE reads and lists one entry per CDR3 protein. The sample carries some 690,000 distinct CDR3 sequences, roughly 20% recorded once. The same data also went into a second study, on T cells expressing NK-cell markers.

The specimen was PBMCs. The receptors here all came from a woman aged 18-35 years in good health.

This clonotype was detected ten times or more. The rearrangement uses TRBV12-3 or TRBV12-4 and TRBJ1-2, with D unclear. The CDR3 runs 15 residues. Between the trimmed V and J ends, which lost 5 bases and 2 bases, there was a span of 15 bases. DNA for the CDR3: TGTGCCAGCAGTACACATCTCGCGGTGAACTATGGCTACACCTTC. This codes for CASSTHLAVNYGYTF.

The chain joins TRBV7-2 to TRBJ2-5; D gene ambiguous. In germline, CDR1 is SGHTA, CDR2 FQGNSA. The V gene lost 5 bases and the J gene lost 7 bases, with 8 bases spanning the gap. This CDR3 has 11 residues. The DNA for the CDR3 is TGTGCCAGCAGCCCCCTGGGGACCCAGTACTTC. This sequence encodes CASSPLGTQYF.

This clonotype was found a few times. The V call is TRBV12-3 or TRBV12-4, the J call TRBJ2-5, with a possible D match to TRBD2 (6 bases). The length of the CDR3 is 14 residues. V dropped 7 bases and J dropped 5 bases, with 17 bases sitting between them. As DNA, the CDR3 is TGTGCCAGCACCCCGCGGGGCGGCGGGGAGACCCAGTACTTC. It specifies CASTPRGGGETQYF.

This chain connects TRBV20-1 to TRBJ1-1; D not resolved. The CDR3 totals 11 residues. Germline CDR1 is DFQATT and CDR2 is SNEGSKA (reference sequence). With 1 base removed from V and 8 bases from J, the gap between germline ends came to 8 bases. DNA of the CDR3: TGCAGTGCTAGAGGACCTGGGGAAGCTTTCTTT. Residues: CSARGPGEAFF.

V gene TRBV4-3 combines with J gene TRBJ2-7; D is possibly TRBD1 (6 bases). The CDR3 covers 16 residues. The germline V and J ends were trimmed by 0 bases and 3 bases, with 15 bases remaining between them. Germline CDR1 LGHNA, CDR2 YSLEER. CDR3 sequence reads: CASSQDFPRGLYEQYF. The CDR3 DNA follows: TGCGCCAGCAGCCAAGATTTCCCCAGGGGCCTCTACGAGCAGTACTTC.

This clonotype was seen at least ten times. The V gene is TRBV4-3, the J gene TRBJ1-2, with D perhaps TRBD1 (6 bases). The CDR3 spans 19 residues. The V gene lost 0 bases and the J gene lost 5 bases, with 25 bases spanning the gap. Germline lookup yields CDR1 LGHNA and CDR2 YSLEER. This CDR3 is CASSQDRRPNRASSYGYTF. The CDR3 region has the DNA TGCGCCAGCAGCCAAGATAGGAGACCCAACAGGGCCTCTTCATATGGCTACACCTTC.

This clonotype was picked up a small number of times. This rearrangement joins TRBV20-1 to TRBJ2-7; 9 nucleotides match TRBD2. The length of the CDR3 is 13 residues. Trimming cost V 4 bases and J 4 bases; bases outside gene matches: 5. Germline lookup yields CDR1 DFQATT and CDR2 SNEGSKA (reference sequence). CDR3 amino acids: CSAIGTSSYEQYF. The CDR3 DNA follows: TGCAGTGCTATTGGGACTAGCTCGTACGAGCAGTACTTC.

The chain couples TRBV27 to TRBJ2-7, with D perhaps matching TRBD1 (5 bases). CDR3 length equals 12 residues. V shed 6 bases and J shed 7 bases, with 13 bases lying between them. Germline V lookup: CDR1 MNHEY, CDR2 SMNVEV (reference sequence). Here the CDR3 reads CASREQGREQYF. The CDR3 DNA reads TGTGCCAGCAGGGAGCAGGGAAGGGAGCAGTACTTC.

This clonotype was seen repeatedly, ten times or more. The chain uses TRBV27 and TRBJ2-1; a possible D gene is TRBD2 (5 bases). CDR1 is MNHEY, CDR2 SMNVEV, per germline (reference sequence). V was pared by 4 bases and J by 12 bases, with 10 bases between. This CDR3 is built from 11 residues. In DNA form, the CDR3 reads TGTGCCAGCAGTTCTAGCATTGGGCAGTTCTTC. Translating gives CASSSSIGQFF.

The chain uses TRBV5-1 and TRBJ2-1; 9 bases are shared with TRBD1. Trimming cost V 3 bases and J 6 bases; bases outside gene matches: 4. Germline V gene data show CDR1 as SGHRS and CDR2 as YFSETQ. CDR3 length: 14 amino acids. The CDR3 DNA sequence: TGCGCCAGCAGCTCCCTGACAGGGGGCAATGAGCAGTTCTTC. Amino acid sequence: CASSSLTGGNEQFF.

In this sample, this clonotype turned up a few times. The rearrangement links TRBV11-3 to TRBJ1-3; D is ambiguous. Germline CDR1 and CDR2: SGHNT and YENEEA. The CDR3 loop spans 14 amino acids. V was cut by 3 bases and J by 5 bases, with 11 bases left in between. The CDR3 DNA reads TGTGCCAGCAGCTTCTCCGGCATCCGAAACACCATATATTTT. It specifies CASSFSGIRNTIYF.

The table lists this clonotype with many counts. V is TRBV20-1 and J is TRBJ2-2; 13 bases are a match to TRBD2. Germline CDR1 DFQATT, CDR2 SNEGSKA (reference sequence). The CDR3 runs to 18 residues. V was clipped by 1 base and J by 3 bases; unmatched bases: 8. CDR3 DNA sequence: TGCAGTGCTAGAGGAAAGACTAGCGGGAGGTCGGACACCGGGGAGCTGTTTTTT. Translation: CSARGKTSGRSDTGELFF.

This clonotype has only a few counts. The chain joins TRBV5-1 to TRBJ1-2, with D possibly being TRBD1 (5 bases). This CDR3 is 14 amino acids long. Trimming pared 0 bases from V and 7 bases from J, leaving 13 bases between. Looked up from germline, CDR1 is SGHRS and CDR2 is YFSETQ. This CDR3 is CASSLEGGGGGYTF. CDR3 in DNA: TGCGCCAGCAGCTTGGAGGGCGGCGGGGGTGGCTACACCTTC.

This clonotype was observed a handful of times. The chain joins TRBV6-1 to TRBJ2-1, with 13 bases lining up with TRBD2. Germline V gives CDR1 MNHNS, CDR2 SASEGT. The CDR3 runs to 16 residues. The V and J ends lost 6 bases and 4 bases, in that order; junction bases with no gene match: 6. The CDR3 spells CASSRGLAGIYNEQFF. Here the CDR3 DNA reads TGTGCCAGCAGCCGGGGACTAGCGGGAATTTACAATGAGCAGTTCTTC.

This clonotype was seen repeatedly, ten times or more. This sequence joins TRBV7-9 and TRBJ2-3; no firm D call. Germline values: CDR1 SEHNR, CDR2 FQNEAQ (reference sequence). V lost 4 bases and J lost 4, with 0 bases in between. This CDR3 has 10 residues. Here the CDR3 reads CASSSDTQYF. For the CDR3, the DNA is TGTGCCAGCAGCTCAGATACGCAGTATTTT.

The chain carries TRBV2 and TRBJ1-1; D is undetermined. The V end lost 11 bases, the J end lost 9 bases, and 19 bases lay between the germline ends. The germline CDR1 and CDR2 sequences are SNHLY and FYNNEI. CDR3 size: 12 residues. This chain's CDR3 is CASAGSAPQAFF. As DNA, the CDR3 is TGTGCCTCTGCAGGATCAGCTCCCCAAGCTTTCTTT.

This clonotype was seen a few times. This rearrangement joins TRBV20-1 to TRBJ2-1; 8 nucleotides align to TRBD2. Trimming took 2 bases from V and 7 from J; bases not matched to a gene: 10. This CDR3 region has 15 residues. Per germline, CDR1 DFQATT and CDR2 SNEGSKA (reference sequence). The CDR3: CSARRTGLGLNEQFF. The CDR3 DNA sequence: TGCAGTGCTAGACGGACGGGACTAGGTCTGAATGAGCAGTTCTTC.

This clonotype was observed a handful of times. The chain joins TRBV20-1 to TRBJ1-1; 9 bases fit TRBD1. Germline CDR1 reads DFQATT; CDR2 reads SNEGSKA (reference sequence). The CDR3 runs 13 residues. V was clipped by 5 bases and J by 3 bases; unmatched bases: 4. CDR3 DNA: TGCAGTGCTCGGTGGACAGGGGACACTGAAGCTTTCTTT. Translated, it gives CSARWTGDTEAFF.

This clonotype has a handful of counts. This chain uses TRBV12-3 or TRBV12-4 with TRBJ1-1; weak D call: TRBD1 (5 bases). The CDR3 spans 14 residues. The V and J ends lost 5 bases and 3 bases respectively, with 13 bases between them. In DNA form, the CDR3 reads TGTGCCAGCAGTGTAGACAGATACCACACTGAAGCTTTCTTT. It codes for CASSVDRYHTEAFF.

This clonotype was detected many times. V and J are TRBV15 and TRBJ2-7, with 7 bases identical to TRBD1. The CDR3 extends over 16 amino acids. From germline, CDR1 is LNHNV and CDR2 YYDKDF (reference sequence). After removal of 0 bases from V and 3 bases from J, the junction contained 8 bases not matched to a gene. CDR3 sequence (DNA): TGTGCCACCAGCAGAGATACGGGACAGCCCTTCTACGAGCAGTACTTC. It specifies CATSRDTGQPFYEQYF. Together with reference TRBV15 and TRBJ2-7, the CDR3 gives the full variable domain: DAMVIQNPRYQVTQFGKPVTLSCSQTLNHNVMYWYQQKSSQAPKLLFHYYDKDFNNEADTPDNFQSRRPNTSFCFLDIRSPGLGDTAMYLCATSRDTGQPFYEQYFGPGTRLTVT.

This clonotype has only a few counts. The chain has TRBV20-1 and TRBJ1-1; a weak D match, TRBD1 (5 bases). Trimming removed 4 bases from V and 1 base from J, with 13 bases in between. The germline CDR1 and CDR2 sequences are DFQATT and SNEGSKA (reference sequence). The CDR3 totals 14 residues. The DNA for the CDR3 is TGCAGTGCTATTTCCGGGACTGCGAACACTGAAGCTTTCTTT. Protein sequence: CSAISGTANTEAFF.

The chain links TRBV27 to TRBJ2-7, with D possibly TRBD1 on 5 matching bases. V dropped 6 bases and J dropped 0 bases, with 12 bases sitting between them. CDR3 length: 14 amino acids. The V gene's germline CDR1 is MNHEY and CDR2 SMNVEV (reference sequence). This CDR3 reads CASSHQGHSYEQYF. CDR3 DNA: TGTGCCAGCAGCCACCAGGGCCACTCCTACGAGCAGTACTTC.